This T cell receptor beta chain was identified in a study of blood T cell repertoires in COVID-19. In the study overall: Sources were T cells, B-cell-depleted T cells, or PBMCs; the material itself was cDNA or gDNA.

Clones were read by immunoSEQ multiplex PCR, and TCRdb kept only the in-frame ones, dropping some. The sample holds some 120,000 clones, more than 90% seen once. Enrollment of patients from Seattle took place during active infection, with longitudinal follow-up. This receptor was taken from a man in his sixties with COVID-19, enrolled during active disease. The sequencing sample was made of peripheral blood.

The CDR3 region is CASSASRGNEKLFF. Written as DNA, the CDR3 is TGTGCCAGCAGCGCATCGAGGGGGAATGAAAAACTGTTTTTT. The genes are TRBV11-3 and TRBJ1-4, with D possibly TRBD1 on 6 matching bases. Trimming cost V 5 bases and J 5 bases, with 12 bases left between them. The CDR3 has 14 residues. Germline lookup yields CDR1 SGHNT and CDR2 YENEEA.